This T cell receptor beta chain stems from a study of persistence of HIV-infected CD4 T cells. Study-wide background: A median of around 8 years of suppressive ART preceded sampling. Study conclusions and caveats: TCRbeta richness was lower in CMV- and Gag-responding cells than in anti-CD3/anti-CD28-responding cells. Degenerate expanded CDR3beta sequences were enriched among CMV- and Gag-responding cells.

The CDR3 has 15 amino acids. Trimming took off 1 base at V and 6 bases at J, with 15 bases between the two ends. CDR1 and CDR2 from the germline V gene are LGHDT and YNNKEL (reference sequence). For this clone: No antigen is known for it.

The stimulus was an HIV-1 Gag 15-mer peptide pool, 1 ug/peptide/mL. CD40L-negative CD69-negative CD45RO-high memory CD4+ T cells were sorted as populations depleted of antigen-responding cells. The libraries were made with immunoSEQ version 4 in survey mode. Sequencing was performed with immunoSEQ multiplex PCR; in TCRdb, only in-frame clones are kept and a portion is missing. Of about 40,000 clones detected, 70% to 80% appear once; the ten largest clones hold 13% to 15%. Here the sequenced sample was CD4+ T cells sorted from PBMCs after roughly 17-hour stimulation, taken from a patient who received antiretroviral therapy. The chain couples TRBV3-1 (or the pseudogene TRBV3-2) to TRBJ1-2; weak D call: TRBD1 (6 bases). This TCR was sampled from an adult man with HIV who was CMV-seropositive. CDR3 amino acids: CASSQVPQGNNGYTF. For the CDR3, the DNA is TGTGCCAGCAGCCAAGTCCCGCAGGGGAATAATGGCTACACCTTC.